This paragraph covers one T cell receptor (beta chain) sequence. Its antigen is still unknown. The same CDR3 is also encoded by other DNA sequences in this sample. Method: immunoSEQ multiplex PCR; TCRdb's copy keeps in-frame clones and lacks some. The data show about 670,000 clones, 60% to 80% seen once. The entry originates in a study of shared clonotypes between healthy human individuals. Whole-study results and caveats: Sequencing depth was expected to affect clonotype sharing among donors.

CDR1 MNHEY and CDR2 SMNVEV come from the germline V gene (reference sequence). The CDR3 runs to 15 residues. The J segment lost 4 bases and the V segment lost 3 bases, leaving 5 bases of the junction unmatched. The chain employs TRBV27 and TRBJ2-1; 8 bases agree with TRBD1. The sequence derives from a woman in her thirties in good health. The sequenced material came from memory CD4+ T cells sorted from blood. Described subset: CD45RA-negative fraction. The CDR3 sequence is CASSLGQALYNEQFF. CDR3 in DNA: TGTGCCAGCAGTTTGGGACAGGCTCTTTACAATGAGCAGTTCTTC.